Presented here are 10 T cell receptor beta chains from one specimen sequenced in a study of shared clonotypes between healthy human individuals. Sequenced by immunoSEQ multiplex PCR; TCRdb stores in-frame clones only, minus some. Among more than 2 million clones listed, 90% to 96% were seen once. Input material: naive CD4+ T cells sorted from blood. Regarding subset: CD45RA+ positively selected. The receptor set was obtained from a young man in good health.

The rearrangement uses TRBV5-7 and TRBJ2-6; 10 nucleotides agree with TRBD1. TRBV5-7 falls under the ORF class, with uncertain function. V trimming: 0 bases; J trimming: 2 bases; junction bases outside the gene matches: 2. This CDR3 has 17 amino acids. Here the CDR3 reads CASSLETGGAGANVLTF. The CDR3 DNA reads as TGTGCCAGCAGCTTGGAGACAGGGGGCGCTGGGGCCAACGTCCTGACTTTC.

J is TRBJ2-7 and V is TRBV5-4, with D possibly TRBD1 on 5 matching bases. The ends were cut back, 3 bases at V and 3 bases at J, with 16 bases in the middle. Germline-derived CDR1 and CDR2 are SGHNT and YYREEE (reference sequence). This CDR3 contains 15 residues. DNA of the CDR3: TGTGCCAGCAGCTCCCACCGAGACAGTAACTACGAGCAGTACTTC. It is translated as CASSSHRDSNYEQYF.

The chain is built from TRBV18 and TRBJ2-7, with 8 bases aligning to TRBD1. This CDR3 contains 14 residues. The germline V gene has CDR1 KGHSH and CDR2 LQKENI. V lost 6 bases to trimming and J lost 2 bases; unmatched junction nucleotides: 6. The CDR3 DNA reads as TGTGCCAGCTCGCCGACAGGGGCCCCCTACGAGCAGTACTTC. This gives the protein CASSPTGAPYEQYF.

V usage is TRBV6-6 and J usage is TRBJ2-5, with 10 bases that match TRBD2. With V trimmed by 0 bases and J by 7 bases, 8 bases remained unmatched. CDR1 is MNHNY and CDR2 is SVGAGI in the germline V gene (reference sequence). CDR3 length equals 16 residues. The CDR3 DNA reads TGTGCCAGCAGTTACTCGAAAGCGGGAGGGCCGGGGACCCAGTACTTC. This translates into CASSYSKAGGPGTQYF.

V usage is TRBV7-9 and J usage is TRBJ1-3; D gene ambiguous. CDR1 SEHNR and CDR2 FQNEAQ come from the germline V gene (reference sequence). V gave up 3 bases and J gave up 0 bases, with 9 bases separating them. The CDR3 is 15 amino acids. CDR3 sequence (DNA): TGTGCCAGCAGCTTTTTCGCAGCCTCTGGAAACACCATATATTTT. It codes for CASSFFAASGNTIYF.

This clone occurred once. This sequence joins TRBV11-2 and TRBJ1-1, with no clear D. V was pared by 3 bases and J by 3 bases, with 11 bases between. Germline assignment: CDR1 SGHAT and CDR2 FQNNGV. The CDR3 is made up of 14 amino acids. The CDR3 coding sequence is TGTGCCAGCAGCTTGTTAGACTGGTACACTGAAGCTTTCTTT. Translating it yields CASSLLDWYTEAFF.

The chain links TRBV18 to TRBJ2-7, with 12 bases that match TRBD1. V trimming: 3 bases; J trimming: 5 bases; junction bases outside the gene matches: 5. Germline-derived CDR1 and CDR2 are KGHSH and LQKENI. The CDR3 runs to 15 residues. The CDR3 sequence: CASSPTGTGGHEQYF. CDR3 DNA sequence: TGTGCCAGCTCACCGACCGGGACAGGGGGCCACGAGCAGTACTTC.

CDR3 bases: TGCGCCAGCAGACCACAGGGGGCTAACTATGGCTACACCTTC. Translating gives CASRPQGANYGYTF. This chain uses TRBV5-1 with TRBJ1-2; 8 positions match TRBD1. Germline-derived CDR1 and CDR2 are SGHRS and YFSETQ. The CDR3 spans 14 residues. V lost 5 bases and J lost 0; bases outside the gene matches: 3.

The chain combines TRBV30 with TRBJ2-3; 13 bases are shared with TRBD2. V lost 3 bases and J lost 1; bases outside the gene matches: 4. Germline CDR1 and CDR2: GTSNPN and SVGIG (reference sequence). CDR3 length equals 16 residues. CDR3 residues: CAWSSGLAGGTDTQYF. The CDR3 coding sequence is TGTGCCTGGAGCTCAGGACTAGCGGGAGGCACAGATACGCAGTATTTT.

The rearrangement links TRBV2 to TRBJ1-3, with unresolved D. Germline CDR1 reads SNHLY; CDR2 reads FYNNEI. V lost 7 bases to trimming and J lost 0 bases, with 7 bases between them. This CDR3 comprises 13 residues. The CDR3 is CASTSVSGNTIYF. DNA of the CDR3: TGTGCCAGCACGAGCGTCTCTGGAAACACCATATATTTT. The full variable domain, rest sourced from reference TRBV2 and TRBJ1-3, is EPEVTQTPSHQVTQMGQEVILRCVPISNHLYFYWYRQILGQKVEFLVSFYNNEISEKSEIFDDQFSVERPDGSNFTLKIRSTKLEDSAMYFCASTSVSGNTIYFGEGSWLTVV.